This note documents a single TCR beta chain sequence. Its antigen is currently unknown. A multiplex PCR was run with 60 Vbeta primers and 13 Jbeta primers. Libraries were prepared by immunoSEQ multiplex PCR; TCRdb keeps only in-frame clonotypes and omits some of them. The sample yields tens of thousands of clones, roughly 80% seen once. V lost 4 bases to trimming and J lost 10 bases, with 17 bases between them. CDR1 is SGHRS, CDR2 YFSETQ, per germline. The CDR3 is 13 residues long. This specimen belongs to a study of cytomegalovirus exposure and HLA in healthy donors. Study results and limitations: The study labeled 150 to 200 TCR beta chains cytomegalovirus-associated. Most CMV-associated TCR beta chains appeared HLA-restricted in a later analysis.

The sequence came from a woman under 40 in good health and CMV-seronegative. The sequenced sample was PBMCs. The V and J genes are TRBV5-1 and TRBJ1-1, with D possibly matching TRBD1 (6 bases). CDR3 sequence (DNA): TGCGCCAGCAGCCTAGAACAGGGCATTGGAGCTTTCTTT. Translating it yields CASSLEQGIGAFF.